These 14 T cell receptor beta chains share one sample of origin, sequenced in a study of shared clonotypes between healthy human individuals. Repertoires were generated with immunoSEQ multiplex PCR, while TCRdb's copy carries only in-frame clones and drops some. The table records about 2 million clones, about 95% of them present only once. Only CD45RO-negative cells positively selected for CCR7 counted as naive CD8 cells, so terminally differentiated effector memory CD45RA+ cells were excluded. Specimen: naive CD8+ T cells sorted from blood. The receptors stem from a man between 18 and 35 years old in good health.

This clone was found once. This sequence joins TRBV27 and TRBJ2-5, with 9 nucleotides matching TRBD1. V shed 8 bases and J 7 bases; nucleotides not matched to a gene: 11. The CDR3 runs to 14 residues. The germline V gene encodes CDR1 MNHEY and CDR2 SMNVEV (reference sequence). In DNA form, the CDR3 reads TGTGCCAGCGGAAATACAGGGGGCTTAGGGACCCAGTACTTC. This translates into CASGNTGGLGTQYF.

The chain carries TRBV7-9 and TRBJ2-1, with 7 bases identical to TRBD2. Looked up from germline, CDR1 is SEHNR and CDR2 is FQNEAQ (reference sequence). The V gene end was trimmed by 5 bases and the J gene end by 5 bases; junction bases not matched to a gene: 18. The CDR3 has 18 residues. In nucleotides, the CDR3 is TGTGCCAGCAGCCCTAGAATTGGATGGGACTACACAAACAATGAGCAGTTCTTC. Its translation is CASSPRIGWDYTNNEQFF.

The chain recombines TRBV5-1 with TRBJ2-3; D remains ambiguous. V was shortened by 6 bases and J by 1 base, with 9 bases between the two germline ends. The CDR3 has 13 residues. Germline V gene data show CDR1 as SGHRS and CDR2 as YFSETQ. The CDR3 DNA follows: TGCGCCAGCACCCAGTCGGGCACAGATACGCAGTATTTT. It translates to CASTQSGTDTQYF.

V is TRBV6-5 and J is TRBJ2-1, with D possibly being TRBD1 or TRBD2 (5 bases each). Per the germline V gene, CDR1 is MNHEY and CDR2 is SVGAGI. CDR3 length: 13 residues. V was shortened by 5 bases and J by 5 bases, with 10 bases between the two germline ends. The CDR3 DNA follows: TGTGCCAGCAGTACGGGGCTACACAATGAGCAGTTCTTC. Its translation: CASSTGLHNEQFF.

V and J are TRBV4-1 and TRBJ2-1; D ambiguous. The germline V and J ends were trimmed by 1 base and 5 bases, with 12 bases remaining between them. Germline CDR1 MGHRA, CDR2 YSYEKL. The CDR3 consists of 15 residues. DNA for the CDR3: TGCGCCAGCAGCCAAGGGGTTGTTGGGGACAATGAGCAGTTCTTC. It is translated as CASSQGVVGDNEQFF.

Of note for this clone: Other DNA sequences within the sample encode an identical CDR3. V is TRBV7-6 and J is TRBJ1-1, with D tentatively TRBD1 (5 bases). CDR3 length: 12 residues. Trimming left V 5 bases short and J 6 bases short, with 10 bases between. From germline, CDR1 is SGHVS and CDR2 FNYEAQ. CDR3 region: CASSPTGAEAFF. CDR3 nucleotides: TGTGCCAGCAGCCCAACGGGGGCTGAAGCTTTCTTT. Full variable domain (remainder filled in from reference TRBV7-6 and TRBJ1-1): GAGVSQSPRYKVTKRGQDVALRCDPISGHVSLYWYRQALGQGPEFLTYFNYEAQQDKSGLPNDRFSAERPEGSISTLTIQRTEQRDSAMYRCASSPTGAEAFFGQGTRLTVV.

V usage is TRBV7-2 and J usage is TRBJ2-7; possibly TRBD1 or TRBD2 for D (5 bases each). The germline V and J ends were trimmed by 1 base and 3 bases, with 7 bases remaining between them. CDR1 is SGHTA, CDR2 FQGNSA, per germline. The CDR3 runs to 13 residues. CDR3 bases: TGTGCCAGCAGCTTAGGGGACGGCTACGAGCAGTACTTC. It translates to CASSLGDGYEQYF.

The chain has TRBV9 and TRBJ2-4; 7 bases are a match to TRBD1. The CDR3 has 14 amino acids. The V gene end was trimmed by 0 bases and the J gene end by 5 bases; junction bases not matched to a gene: 2. Germline loops: CDR1 SGDLS, CDR2 YYNGEE. The CDR3 nucleotides are TGTGCCAGCAGCGTAGGGGACAGTCAAAACATTCAGTACTTC. Translated: CASSVGDSQNIQYF.

The V and J genes are TRBV7-9 and TRBJ2-1; 8 positions agree with TRBD1. In germline, CDR1 is SEHNR, CDR2 FQNEAQ (reference sequence). V gave up 5 bases and J gave up 4 bases; unmatched junction bases: 7. This CDR3 has 15 amino acids. The CDR3 here is CASSQGTGQYNEQFF. The CDR3 DNA is TGTGCCAGCAGCCAAGGGACAGGCCAATACAATGAGCAGTTCTTC.

About this clone: Other nucleotide sequences from this sample produce the same CDR3. The chain is built from TRBV7-9 and TRBJ2-7, with D unclear. Trimming cost V 5 bases and J 3 bases, with 2 bases left between them. This CDR3 contains 10 residues. Germline V gives CDR1 SEHNR, CDR2 FQNEAQ (reference sequence). The CDR3 reads CASSGYEQYF. DNA for the CDR3: TGTGCCAGCAGCGGCTACGAGCAGTACTTC.

The chain couples TRBV5-6 to TRBJ1-5; perhaps TRBD1 as D (6 bases). The V and J ends lost 4 bases and 6 bases respectively, with 11 bases between them. Germline CDR1 is SGHDT and CDR2 is YYEEEE. This CDR3 is 13 amino acids long. DNA for the CDR3: TGTGCCAGCAGCCCTGGGGGCTCTCAGCCCCAGCATTTT. Translated: CASSPGGSQPQHF.

The rearrangement joins TRBV14 to TRBJ2-7; TRBD1 is a possible D gene (6 bases). V was cut by 1 base and J by 9 bases, with 22 bases left in between. The CDR3 runs 16 residues. Germline values: CDR1 SGHDN, CDR2 FVKESK. CDR3 loop: CASSQGLSAAGDPQYF. CDR3 nucleotides: TGTGCCAGCAGCCAAGGTCTAAGCGCAGCAGGGGATCCGCAGTACTTC.

This chain joins TRBV11-2 and TRBJ1-1; TRBD1 matches at 7 bases. V was pared by 5 bases and J by 8 bases, with 11 bases of the junction left unmatched. This CDR3 region has 14 residues. Germline CDR1 is SGHAT and CDR2 is FQNNGV. In nucleotides, the CDR3 is TGTGCCAGCAGCCAAGCATCATCGGGACAGGAAGCTTTCTTT. Its protein product is CASSQASSGQEAFF.

The chain carries TRBV7-2 and TRBJ2-5, with D possibly being TRBD1 (7 bases). The V gene's germline CDR1 is SGHTA and CDR2 FQGNSA. V was trimmed by 5 bases and J by 2 bases, leaving 21 bases between them. CDR3 length equals 17 residues. For the CDR3, the DNA is TGTGCCAGCAGCCCAATGCGGGGCAGGGGGAATCAAGAGACCCAGTACTTC. Translated: CASSPMRGRGNQETQYF.